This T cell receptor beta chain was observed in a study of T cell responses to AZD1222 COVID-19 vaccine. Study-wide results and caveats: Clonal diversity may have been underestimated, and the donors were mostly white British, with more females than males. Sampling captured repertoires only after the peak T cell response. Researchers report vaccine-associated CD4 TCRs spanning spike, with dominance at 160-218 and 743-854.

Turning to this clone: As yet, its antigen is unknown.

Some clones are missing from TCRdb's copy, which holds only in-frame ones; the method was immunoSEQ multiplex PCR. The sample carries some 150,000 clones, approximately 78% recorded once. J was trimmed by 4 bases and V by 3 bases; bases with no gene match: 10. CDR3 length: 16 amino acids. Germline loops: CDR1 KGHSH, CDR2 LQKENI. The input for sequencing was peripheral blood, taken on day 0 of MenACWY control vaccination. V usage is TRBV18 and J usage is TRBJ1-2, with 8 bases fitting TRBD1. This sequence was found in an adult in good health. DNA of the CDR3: TGTGCCAGCTCACCCGACAGGGGCCCTTGGGGCTATGGCTACACCTTC. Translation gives CASSPDRGPWGYGYTF.